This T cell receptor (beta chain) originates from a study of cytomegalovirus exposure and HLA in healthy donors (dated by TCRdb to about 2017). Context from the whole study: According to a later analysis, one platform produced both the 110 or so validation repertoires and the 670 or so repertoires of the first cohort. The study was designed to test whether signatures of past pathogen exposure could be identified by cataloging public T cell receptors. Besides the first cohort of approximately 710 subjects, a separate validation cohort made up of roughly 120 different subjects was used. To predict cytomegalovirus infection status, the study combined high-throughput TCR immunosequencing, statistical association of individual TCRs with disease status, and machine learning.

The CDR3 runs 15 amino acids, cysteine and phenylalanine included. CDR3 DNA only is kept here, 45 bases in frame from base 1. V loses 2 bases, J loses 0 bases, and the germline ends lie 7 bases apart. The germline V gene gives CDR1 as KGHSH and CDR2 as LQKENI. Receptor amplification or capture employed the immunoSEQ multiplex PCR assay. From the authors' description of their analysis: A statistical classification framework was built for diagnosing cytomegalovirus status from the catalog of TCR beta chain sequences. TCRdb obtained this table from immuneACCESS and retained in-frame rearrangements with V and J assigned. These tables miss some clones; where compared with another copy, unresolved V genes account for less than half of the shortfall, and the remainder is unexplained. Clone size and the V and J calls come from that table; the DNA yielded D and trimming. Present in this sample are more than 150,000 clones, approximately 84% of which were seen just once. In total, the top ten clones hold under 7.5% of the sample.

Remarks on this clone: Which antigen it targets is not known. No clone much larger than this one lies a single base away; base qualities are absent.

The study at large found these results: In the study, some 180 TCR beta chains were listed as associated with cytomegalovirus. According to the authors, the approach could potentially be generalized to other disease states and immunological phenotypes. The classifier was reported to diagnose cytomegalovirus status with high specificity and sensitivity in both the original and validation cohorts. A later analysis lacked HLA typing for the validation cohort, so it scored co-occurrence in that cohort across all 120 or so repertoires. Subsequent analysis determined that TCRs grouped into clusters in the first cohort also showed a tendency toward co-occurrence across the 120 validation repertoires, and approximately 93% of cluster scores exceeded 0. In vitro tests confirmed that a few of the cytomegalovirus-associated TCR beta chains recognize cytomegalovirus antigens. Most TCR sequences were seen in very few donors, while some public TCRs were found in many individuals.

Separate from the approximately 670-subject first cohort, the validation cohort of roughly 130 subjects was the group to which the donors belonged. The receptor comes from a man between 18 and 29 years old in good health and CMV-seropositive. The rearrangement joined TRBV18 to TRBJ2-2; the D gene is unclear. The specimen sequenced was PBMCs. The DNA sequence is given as TGTGCCAGCTCACCATTACAGCCGAACACCGGGGAGCTGTTTTTT. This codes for CASSPLQPNTGELFF.